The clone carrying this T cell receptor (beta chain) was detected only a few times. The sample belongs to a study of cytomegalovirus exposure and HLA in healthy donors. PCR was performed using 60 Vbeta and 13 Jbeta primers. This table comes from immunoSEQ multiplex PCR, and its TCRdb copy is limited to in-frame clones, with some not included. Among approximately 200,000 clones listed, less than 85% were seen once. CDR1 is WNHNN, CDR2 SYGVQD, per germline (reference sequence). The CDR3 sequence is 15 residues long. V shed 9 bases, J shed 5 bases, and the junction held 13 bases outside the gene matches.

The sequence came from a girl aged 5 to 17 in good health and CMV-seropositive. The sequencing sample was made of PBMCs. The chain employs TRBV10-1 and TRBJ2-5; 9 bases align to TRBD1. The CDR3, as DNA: TGCGCCAGGATAACAGGGGGCGAAGGACAGGAGACCCAGTACTTC. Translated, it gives CARITGGEGQETQYF.